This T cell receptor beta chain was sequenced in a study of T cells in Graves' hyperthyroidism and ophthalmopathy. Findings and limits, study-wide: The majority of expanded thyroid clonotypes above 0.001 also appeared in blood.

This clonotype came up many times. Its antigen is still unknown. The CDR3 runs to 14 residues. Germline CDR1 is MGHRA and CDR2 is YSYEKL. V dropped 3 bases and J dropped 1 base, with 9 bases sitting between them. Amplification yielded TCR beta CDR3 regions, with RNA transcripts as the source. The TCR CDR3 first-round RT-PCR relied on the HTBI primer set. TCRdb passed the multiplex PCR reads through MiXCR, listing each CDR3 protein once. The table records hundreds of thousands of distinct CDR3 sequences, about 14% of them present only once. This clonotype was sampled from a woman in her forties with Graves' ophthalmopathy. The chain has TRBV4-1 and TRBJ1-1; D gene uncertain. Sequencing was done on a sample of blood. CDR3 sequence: CASSHSPGNTEAFF. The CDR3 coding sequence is TGCGCCAGCAGCCATTCTCCGGGGAACACTGAAGCTTTCTTT.